The 13 T cell receptor beta chains below all came from one sample that was sequenced in a study of a mutant IDH1 vaccine in newly diagnosed glioma. For these TCRs, the target antigens are not known. Time point given: week 47, end of study. Doses of 300 ug of mutant IDH1 20-mer peptide were given with topical imiquimod. Profiling relied on immunoSEQ multiplex PCR, and the TCRdb table lists in-frame clones only, not all of them. The data hold around 30,000 clones, with about 86% observed a single time. The starting material was PBMCs, obtained from a glioma patient whose treatment included an IDH1 peptide vaccine. Source of these receptors: a woman under 40 with glioma.

V and J are TRBV2 and TRBJ2-5; D gene uncertain. Between the trimmed V and J ends, which lost 3 bases and 4 bases, there was a span of 9 bases. This CDR3 comprises 13 residues. Germline V gene data show CDR1 as SNHLY and CDR2 as FYNNEI. The CDR3 DNA reads TGTGCCAGCAGTGATTACAGCAGAGAGACCCAGTACTTC. This translates into CASSDYSRETQYF.

The sample holds one count of this clone. This sequence joins TRBV29-1 and TRBJ2-2; D is undetermined. With 4 bases removed from V and 7 bases from J, the gap between germline ends came to 16 bases. The CDR3 has 14 residues. Per the germline V gene, CDR1 is SQVTM and CDR2 is ANQGSEA. The CDR3 sequence is CSVVGDRVGGELFF. The CDR3, as DNA: TGCAGCGTTGTGGGTGACCGAGTAGGCGGGGAGCTGTTTTTT.

The sample holds a few counts of this clone. The same CDR3 arises from other DNA sequences in this sample as well. The chain has TRBV30 and TRBJ1-1; 10 positions match TRBD1. The CDR3 is 14 amino acids. After removal of 0 bases from V and 5 bases from J, the junction contained 3 bases not matched to a gene. Per germline, CDR1 GTSNPN and CDR2 SVGIG (reference sequence). This CDR3 is CAWSVTGGNTEAFF. As DNA, the CDR3 is TGTGCCTGGAGTGTGACAGGGGGCAATACTGAAGCTTTCTTT.

The chain joins TRBV5-1 to TRBJ1-1, with 8 bases identical to TRBD1. This CDR3 is 15 amino acids long. Germline V lookup: CDR1 SGHRS, CDR2 YFSETQ. Trimming removed 0 bases from V and 11 bases from J; junction bases left unmatched: 12. CDR3 in DNA: TGCGCCAGCAGCTTGGGCCAGGGGGCGATTAATGAGGCTTTCTTT. It codes for CASSLGQGAINEAFF.

The DNA for the CDR3 is TGCGCCAGCAGATTGACAGGGGGCTCCTACGAGCAGTACTTC. Protein sequence: CASRLTGGSYEQYF. This sequence joins TRBV5-1 and TRBJ2-7, with 9 bases that match TRBD1. The length of the CDR3 is 14 residues. Germline-derived CDR1 and CDR2 are SGHRS and YFSETQ. Trimming cost V 5 bases and J 0 bases; bases outside gene matches: 3.

The rearrangement uses TRBV7-3 and TRBJ2-7, with 8 bases lining up with TRBD2. The CDR3 sequence is 15 residues long. V dropped 2 bases and J dropped 4; count of bases not matched to a gene: 7. Germline loops: CDR1 SGHTA, CDR2 FQGTGA. CDR3 nucleotides: TGTGCCAGCAGCTTAGATGGTAGCGGGGCGTACGAGCAGTACTTC. Translating it yields CASSLDGSGAYEQYF.

The chain recombines TRBV6-1 with TRBJ2-5; D remains unclear. With 1 base removed from V and 6 bases from J, the gap between germline ends came to 12 bases. Germline-derived CDR1 and CDR2 are MNHNS and SASEGT. The CDR3 is 14 residues long. The CDR3 region is CASSEGQVGKTQYF. The CDR3 coding sequence is TGTGCCAGCAGTGAAGGCCAGGTGGGGAAGACCCAGTACTTC.

A single count supports this clone. Written as DNA, the CDR3 is TGTGCCAGCAGAAAATGGGGACAGGGTGTCGAGCAGTACTTC. Translating gives CASRKWGQGVEQYF. J is TRBJ2-7 and V is TRBV5-4; 9 bases map to TRBD1. The trim removed 5 bases at V and 6 bases at J, leaving 9 bases unmatched. The CDR3 is 14 amino acids. Germline values: CDR1 SGHNT, CDR2 YYREEE (reference sequence). Using reference TRBV5-4 and TRBJ2-7 for the parts outside the CDR3, the full variable domain is ETGVTQSPTHLIKTRGQQVTLRCSSQSGHNTVSWYQQALGQGPQFIFQYYREEENGRGNFPPRFSGLQFPNYSSELNVNALELDDSALYLCASRKWGQGVEQYFGPGTRLTVT.

The CDR3 reads CASSLGGQDEQYF. In nucleotides, the CDR3 is TGTGCCAGCAGTTTAGGCGGACAGGACGAGCAGTACTTC. J is TRBJ2-7 and V is TRBV27, with TRBD1 matching over 7 bases. The V segment lost 2 bases and the J segment 5 bases; nucleotides outside the gene matches: 3. The CDR3 extends over 13 amino acids. Germline V CDR1 and CDR2: MNHEY, SMNVEV (reference sequence).

The chain recombines TRBV27 with TRBJ1-2, with D possibly being TRBD1 (5 bases). Germline CDR1 MNHEY, CDR2 SMNVEV (reference sequence). Trimming shortened V by 6 bases and J by 6 bases, and 17 bases separated the two germline ends. This CDR3 spans 14 amino acids. Written as DNA, the CDR3 is TGTGCCAGCAGCCAGGCGGGACTTATTGATGGCTACACCTTC. Translated, it gives CASSQAGLIDGYTF.

The V and J genes are TRBV7-9 and TRBJ2-5; 7 positions agree with TRBD1. Trimming removed 5 bases from V and 4 bases from J; junction bases left unmatched: 7. The V gene's germline CDR1 is SEHNR and CDR2 FQNEAQ (reference sequence). The CDR3 extends over 14 amino acids. The CDR3 DNA sequence: TGTGCCAGCAGCCCCCGGGACAGATCAGAGACCCAGTACTTC. Its protein is CASSPRDRSETQYF.

The genes are TRBV12-5 and TRBJ2-3; 15 bases match TRBD2. Trimming removed 5 bases from V and 0 bases from J; junction bases left unmatched: 9. From germline, CDR1 is LGHNT and CDR2 FRNRAP. There are 19 residues in the CDR3. CDR3 amino acids: CASGPPGLAGGPSTDTQYF. CDR3 coding DNA: TGTGCTAGTGGTCCTCCCGGACTAGCGGGGGGGCCGAGCACAGATACGCAGTATTTT.

The CDR3 nucleotides are TGTGCCAGCAGCCAGACTACTAGATCACCCTCCCGGGACATTCAGTACTTC. This gives the protein CASSQTTRSPSRDIQYF. V is TRBV14 and J is TRBJ2-4; D may be TRBD2 (5 bases). Trimming cost V 3 bases and J 8 bases, with 23 bases left between them. The CDR3 is made up of 17 amino acids. Germline V gene lookup returns CDR1 SGHDN and CDR2 FVKESK.